One sample yielded the 2 T cell receptor beta chains listed below, sequenced in a study of CD8+CD57+ T cells in acquired aplastic anemia. It was genomic DNA that served as the template for profiling TCR beta VDJ and CDR3. TCRdb reprocessed the reads with MiXCR, giving one entry per CDR3 protein. Of around 170,000 distinct CDR3 sequences detected, around 47% appear once; the ten largest clones hold over 7.5%. Patients picked for sequencing had shown CD8+CD57+ cell expansion detected by flow cytometry. Sequenced sample: sorted CD4+, CD8+, or CD8+CD57+ T cells (not recorded which) from PBMCs. These receptors were collected from a human donor with aplastic anemia.

This clonotype was picked up many times. The chain employs TRBV15 and TRBJ1-2; D is undetermined. The CDR3 is 13 amino acids. Trimming took 7 bases from V and 5 from J, leaving 14 bases between them. Germline values: CDR1 LNHNV, CDR2 YYDKDF (reference sequence). The CDR3 is CATTGGEDYGYTF. CDR3 bases: TGTGCCACCACAGGTGGGGAGGATTATGGCTACACCTTC.

The chain employs TRBV6-5 and TRBJ2-2, with D possibly matching TRBD2 (6 bases). The CDR3 totals 16 residues. Germline V gene sequence: CDR1 MNHEY, CDR2 SVGAGI. The V gene lost 2 bases and the J gene lost 0 bases, with 10 bases spanning the gap. CDR3 DNA: TGTGCCAGCAGTTACCTAGCGCCCACGAACACCGGGGAGCTGTTTTTT. Protein: CASSYLAPTNTGELFF.